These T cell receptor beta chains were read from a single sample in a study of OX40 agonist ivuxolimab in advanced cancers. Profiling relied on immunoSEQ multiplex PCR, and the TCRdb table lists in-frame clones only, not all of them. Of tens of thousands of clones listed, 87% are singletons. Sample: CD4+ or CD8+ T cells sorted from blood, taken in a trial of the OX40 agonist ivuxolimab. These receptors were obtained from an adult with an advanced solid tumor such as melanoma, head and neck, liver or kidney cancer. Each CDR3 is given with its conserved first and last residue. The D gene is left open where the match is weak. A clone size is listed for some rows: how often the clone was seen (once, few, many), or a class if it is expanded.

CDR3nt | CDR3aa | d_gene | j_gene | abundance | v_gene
TGCGCCAGCAGCTTGGACGGGCGGGGGCTTCTCACCGGGGAGCTGTTTTTT | CASSLDGRGLLTGELFF | . | TRBJ2-2 | . | TRBV5-1
TGTGCCAGCAAAGGACAGGGAATTCAGCCCCAGCATTTT | CASKGQGIQPQHF | TRBD1 | TRBJ1-5 | . | TRBV2
TGCAGCGCCACCACCAGCGGGGCCCGCACAGATACGCAGTATTTT | CSATTSGARTDTQYF | TRBD2 | TRBJ2-3 | . | TRBV29-1
TGTGCCAGCAGCATCCACAGGGAAAATGAGCAGTTCTTC | CASSIHRENEQFF | . | TRBJ2-1 | . | TRBV7-9
TGTGCCAGCAGTTTAAACAGGGCTAGCAATCAGCCCCAGCATTTT | CASSLNRASNQPQHF | . | TRBJ1-5 | . | TRBV27
TGTGCCAGCAGTTTGGAGGGGAGCGGGGGGGCCTACGAGCAGTACTTC | CASSLEGSGGAYEQYF | TRBD2 | TRBJ2-7 | . | TRBV6-5
TGTGCCTGGAGGGGTCCGGGAACAGTAGCCTTTAATTCACCCCTCCACTTT | CAWRGPGTVAFNSPLHF | . | TRBJ1-6 | . | TRBV30
TGCGCCAGCAGTGAGTCGGGGATAGCGGGGGCGAACACCGGGGAGCTGTTTTTT | CASSESGIAGANTGELFF | TRBD2 | TRBJ2-2 | . | TRBV10-2
TGTGCCAGCGGGAAACAGGGGGTGAGAAGTCAGCCCCAGCATTTT | CASGKQGVRSQPQHF | TRBD1 | TRBJ1-5 | . | TRBV2
TGCGCCAGCAGTGGGGCAGACACCGGGGAGCTGTTTTTT | CASSGADTGELFF | . | TRBJ2-2 | few | TRBV10-2
TGTGCCAGCAGACCCCTGGGGCAGGGGGATGGCTACACCTTC | CASRPLGQGDGYTF | TRBD1 | TRBJ1-2 | once | TRBV7-8
TGTGCCAGCAGCCCAGGGACAGGGCCCGGGGAGCTGTTTTTT | CASSPGTGPGELFF | TRBD1 | TRBJ2-2 | . | TRBV9
TGTGCCAGCAGCGACTTAAACCAGGGGAGCGCCGGGGAGCTGTTTTTT | CASSDLNQGSAGELFF | . | TRBJ2-2 | . | TRBV7-8
TGTGCCAGCAGCAAGCCGACAGGGGGATACGAGCAGTACTTC | CASSKPTGGYEQYF | TRBD1 | TRBJ2-7 | . | TRBV5-6
TGTGCCAGCAGTGAGGACACGCACTACACCGGGGAGCTGTTTTTT | CASSEDTHYTGELFF | . | TRBJ2-2 | . | TRBV6-4
TGTGCCAGCAGCTTGGGCGGCAGGGCCTATGGCTACACCTTC | CASSLGGRAYGYTF | . | TRBJ1-2 | . | TRBV5-5
TGTGCCAGCAGCACAACTAGGGGAGGCGGGGAGCTGTTTTTT | CASSTTRGGGELFF | . | TRBJ2-2 | . | TRBV11-3
TGCAGCGTTGCGCAGTCCACCTACAATGAGCAGTTCTTC | CSVAQSTYNEQFF | . | TRBJ2-1 | . | TRBV29-1
TGTGCCAGCAGCCGAGACGCTCGAGAGACCCAGTACTTC | CASSRDARETQYF | . | TRBJ2-5 | . | TRBV7-8
TGTGCCAGCAGCGCAGATATGACAGAATCAAACACTGAAGCTTTCTTT | CASSADMTESNTEAFF | . | TRBJ1-1 | once | TRBV25-1
TGTGCCAGCAGCTTCGAACAGGGAGTATCCTACGAGCAGTACTTC | CASSFEQGVSYEQYF | . | TRBJ2-7 | . | TRBV5-8
TGTGCCAGCAGTTACTCAAAGAAAGCGGGGGAAGGTTCGATTGAGACCCAGTACTTC | CASSYSKKAGEGSIETQYF | TRBD2 | TRBJ2-5 | . | TRBV2
TGTGCCAGCAGTTACCGGACAGGTGGTAACTATGGCTACACCTTC | CASSYRTGGNYGYTF | TRBD1 | TRBJ1-2 | . | TRBV27
TGTGCCAGCGGTGATAAGGGGGAGGGCTATGGCTACACCTTC | CASGDKGEGYGYTF | . | TRBJ1-2 | . | TRBV6-1
TGTGCCACCAGCTTGGATATTGCCGGGGAGCTGTTTTTT | CATSLDIAGELFF | . | TRBJ2-2 | once | TRBV18
TGCGCCAGCAGCCAAGACTGGCTTCCCACAGATACGCAGTATTTT | CASSQDWLPTDTQYF | . | TRBJ2-3 | once | TRBV4-1
TGTGCCACCAGCCGAGACGGCTATATGGAAAACATTCAGTACTTC | CATSRDGYMENIQYF | . | TRBJ2-4 | . | TRBV15
TGTGCCAGCAGTGAGTGGGGTAGCTCTGGGGCCAACGTCCTGACTTTC | CASSEWGSSGANVLTF | . | TRBJ2-6 | few | TRBV27
TGTGCCATCAGTGAGTCTGGACAGGGCACAGATACGCAGTATTTT | CAISESGQGTDTQYF | TRBD1 | TRBJ2-3 | . | TRBV10-3
TGTGCCAGCAGTGAATGGGGAAATGAGCAGTTCTTC | CASSEWGNEQFF | . | TRBJ2-1 | . | TRBV6-1
TGTGCCAGCAGCCCACGAGGACACGGTGGCGGCTACGAGCAGTACTTC | CASSPRGHGGGYEQYF | . | TRBJ2-7 | . | TRBV5-5
TGTGCCAGCAGTCGGGACAGGGACGAGCAGTACTTC | CASSRDRDEQYF | TRBD1 | TRBJ2-7 | . | TRBV11-2
TGTGCCAGCAGCTTAAATCCCGGGGACAAAAACACCATATATTTT | CASSLNPGDKNTIYF | . | TRBJ1-3 | . | TRBV7-6
TGTGCCAGCAGCTTAGGATTTCCCTACGAGCAGTACTTC | CASSLGFPYEQYF | . | TRBJ2-7 | . | TRBV13
TGTGCCAGCAGCTATCAACTTCGAAACAGGGTCCAAGAGACCCAGTACTTC | CASSYQLRNRVQETQYF | . | TRBJ2-5 | . | TRBV5-5
TGTGCCAGCAGGGAGGTTAGGGTCTACGAGCAGTACTTC | CASREVRVYEQYF | . | TRBJ2-7 | once | TRBV2
TGTGCCAGCAGCGCCCTGACTAGTCACGAGCAGTACTTC | CASSALTSHEQYF | . | TRBJ2-7 | . | TRBV9
TGTGCCAGCAGCCCTGAGGTGGGACAGGGGGCGGGTGGCTACACCTTC | CASSPEVGQGAGGYTF | TRBD1 | TRBJ1-2 | . | TRBV4-2
TGTGCCAGTAGTATCCTCCGGGGGGGTGAAGCTTTCTTT | CASSILRGGEAFF | . | TRBJ1-1 | . | TRBV19
TGTGCCAGCAGCTTAACAGGAGGGTCGATAGATACGCAGTATTTT | CASSLTGGSIDTQYF | . | TRBJ2-3 | . | TRBV7-3
TGTGCCAGCTCACCGGGGGGGCCGCGAGAGACCCAGTACTTC | CASSPGGPRETQYF | . | TRBJ2-5 | . | TRBV18
TGTGCCAGTAGCGCCCCCAGGGGGAGGAACCAAGAGACCCAGTACTTC | CASSAPRGRNQETQYF | . | TRBJ2-5 | few | TRBV19
TGTGCCAGCTCACCGGGACAGGGAATCACCTACGAGCAGTACTTC | CASSPGQGITYEQYF | TRBD1 | TRBJ2-7 | . | TRBV18
TGTGCCTGGAGTGGCAGGGGGCGAGCTTTCTTT | CAWSGRGRAFF | TRBD1 | TRBJ1-1 | . | TRBV30
TGTGCCAGCAGCTTAAGGACAGGGGCTTATAGCAATCAGCCCCAGCATTTT | CASSLRTGAYSNQPQHF | TRBD1 | TRBJ1-5 | . | TRBV7-8
TGTGCCAGCAGCTCTGGACAGGCCACTGAAGCTTTCTTT | CASSSGQATEAFF | TRBD1 | TRBJ1-1 | . | TRBV11-2
TGTGCCAGCACCCTAGACACAGGGGGCGGCGAGCAGTACTTC | CASTLDTGGGEQYF | TRBD1 | TRBJ2-7 | . | TRBV7-6
TGTGCCGCCGGGACAGGGAGATACGAGCAGTACTTC | CAAGTGRYEQYF | TRBD1 | TRBJ2-7 | . | TRBV10-3
TGTGCCAGCAGTCAAAACACCGGGGAGCTGTTTTTT | CASSQNTGELFF | . | TRBJ2-2 | few | TRBV6-1
TGTGCCAGCAGCCCCCAGGGGCGTATGAACACTGAAGCTTTCTTT | CASSPQGRMNTEAFF | . | TRBJ1-1 | once | TRBV5-4
TGTGCCAGCAGTGGACAGGGTCGCGACGAGCAGTACTTC | CASSGQGRDEQYF | TRBD1 | TRBJ2-7 | . | TRBV6-1